What follows are 3 T cell receptor beta chains derived from one specimen sequenced in a study of blood T cell repertoires in COVID-19. Generated by immunoSEQ multiplex PCR, the TCRdb table keeps only in-frame clones and is missing some. Seen here are 150,000 to 200,000 clones, 76% observed once, and the top ten hold approximately 16%. Sequences were obtained from PBMCs or T cells enriched from blood (not recorded which). The source of these receptors is a woman between 45 and 65 years old with acute COVID-19.

The genes are TRBV18 and TRBJ1-4; 7 nucleotides line up with TRBD1. The germline V gene has CDR1 KGHSH and CDR2 LQKENI. Trimming at V came to 4 bases and at J to 4 bases, leaving 3 bases not matched to a gene. There are 14 residues in the CDR3. The CDR3 DNA reads TGTGCCAGCTCACGGGGACAGCTTAATGAAAAACTGTTTTTT. Its protein product is CASSRGQLNEKLFF. Looking up the rest from reference TRBV18 and TRBJ1-4 gives the full variable domain: NAGVMQNPRHLVRRRGQEARLRCSPMKGHSHVYWYRQLPEEGLKFMVYLQKENIIDESGMPKERFSAEFPKEGPSILRIQQVVRGDSAAYFCASSRGQLNEKLFFGSGTQLSVL.

This CDR3 is CASSLVARGAQLNTEAFF. Here the CDR3 DNA reads TGCGCCAGCAGCTTGGTCGCCAGGGGCGCCCAATTGAACACTGAAGCTTTCTTT. The genes are TRBV5-1 and TRBJ1-1, with D possibly matching TRBD1 (6 bases). CDR3 length: 18 amino acids. Germline lookup yields CDR1 SGHRS and CDR2 YFSETQ. V shed 0 bases and J shed 0 bases, with 18 bases lying between them.

The CDR3 DNA sequence: TGTGCCAGCAGTGAACCGTTTGGGGCCGCCTACGAGCAGTACGTC. It translates to CASSEPFGAAYEQYV. J is TRBJ2-7 and V is TRBV6-1; the D gene is possibly TRBD1 (5 bases). Germline V gives CDR1 MNHNS, CDR2 SASEGT. This CDR3 has 15 amino acids. Trimming cost V 2 bases and J 2 bases, with 13 bases left between them.